This T cell receptor (beta chain) was identified in a study of blood T cell repertoires in COVID-19. On the study more broadly: The origin of the acute and convalescent COVID-19 samples was the United States, Italy and Spain. T cells, B-cell-depleted T cells, or PBMCs provided the cDNA or gDNA that served as material.

V was shortened by 0 bases and J by 0 bases, with 9 bases between the two germline ends. The CDR3 runs 15 residues. The germline V gene has CDR1 SGHNT and CDR2 YYREEE (reference sequence). In the original processing: Amplification with reference gene primers provided the estimates of nucleated cell counts. Data came from immunoSEQ multiplex PCR; TCRdb stores just in-frame clones and leaves some out. V and J calls and clone size come straight from that table; D and trimming were deduced from the DNA. The sample records 90,000 to 120,000 clones, about 88% being singletons. The TCR originated in a human donor in a cohort sampled during active COVID-19. This chain joins TRBV5-4 and TRBJ1-1, with a weak D call TRBD1 (5 bases). What was sequenced was peripheral blood. In DNA form, the CDR3 reads TGTGCCAGCAGCTTGGGAGCGGGGGTGAACACTGAAGCTTTCTTT. The encoded protein is CASSLGAGVNTEAFF. Full variable domain (outside the CDR3, taken from reference TRBV5-4 and TRBJ1-1): ETGVTQSPTHLIKTRGQQVTLRCSSQSGHNTVSWYQQALGQGPQFIFQYYREEENGRGNFPPRFSGLQFPNYSSELNVNALELDDSALYLCASSLGAGVNTEAFFGQGTRLTVV.